This T cell receptor (beta chain) was profiled in a study of T cell responses to AZD1222 COVID-19 vaccine. Overall study: Researchers grouped second doses given at about 4 or about 12 weeks into one pool.

Clones were sequenced by immunoSEQ multiplex PCR, and TCRdb holds only the in-frame ones, with some missing. The sample holds under 150,000 clones; roughly 91% are singletons and the top ten take roughly 4.9%. The CDR3 sequence is 15 residues long. The V gene lost 0 bases and the J gene lost 3 bases, with 12 bases spanning the gap. Germline-derived CDR1 and CDR2 are SGDLS and YYNGEE. The TCR comes from an adult in good health. V usage is TRBV9 and J usage is TRBJ1-1; D call uncertain. Sequences were derived from peripheral blood, sampled on day 0 of AZD1222 vaccination. CDR3 amino acids: CASSVEGRVDTEAFF. The CDR3 nucleotides are TGTGCCAGCAGCGTAGAAGGTAGGGTAGACACTGAAGCTTTCTTT. Full variable domain (outside the CDR3, taken from reference TRBV9 and TRBJ1-1): DSGVTQTPKHLITATGQRVTLRCSPRSGDLSVYWYQQSLDQGLQFLIQYYNGEERAKGNILERFSAQQFPDLHSELNLSSLELGDSALYFCASSVEGRVDTEAFFGQGTRLTVV.